The source of this T cell receptor (beta chain) is a study of blood T cell repertoires in COVID-19. Profiling relied on immunoSEQ multiplex PCR, and the TCRdb table lists in-frame clones only, not all of them. The sample lists 80,000 to 90,000 clones, around 83% occurring once. The CDR3 runs 14 residues. Germline V gives CDR1 MNHEY, CDR2 SVGAGI. V was pared by 7 bases and J by 4 bases, with 9 bases of the junction left unmatched. The V call is TRBV6-5, the J call TRBJ1-2; TRBD1 matches at 7 bases. The material sequenced was peripheral blood. This sequence was found in a woman in her 70s with acute or convalescent COVID-19. The DNA of the CDR3 is TGTGCCAGCACCCCGGACAGGAACTCCTATGGCTACACCTTC. Amino acids: CASTPDRNSYGYTF.